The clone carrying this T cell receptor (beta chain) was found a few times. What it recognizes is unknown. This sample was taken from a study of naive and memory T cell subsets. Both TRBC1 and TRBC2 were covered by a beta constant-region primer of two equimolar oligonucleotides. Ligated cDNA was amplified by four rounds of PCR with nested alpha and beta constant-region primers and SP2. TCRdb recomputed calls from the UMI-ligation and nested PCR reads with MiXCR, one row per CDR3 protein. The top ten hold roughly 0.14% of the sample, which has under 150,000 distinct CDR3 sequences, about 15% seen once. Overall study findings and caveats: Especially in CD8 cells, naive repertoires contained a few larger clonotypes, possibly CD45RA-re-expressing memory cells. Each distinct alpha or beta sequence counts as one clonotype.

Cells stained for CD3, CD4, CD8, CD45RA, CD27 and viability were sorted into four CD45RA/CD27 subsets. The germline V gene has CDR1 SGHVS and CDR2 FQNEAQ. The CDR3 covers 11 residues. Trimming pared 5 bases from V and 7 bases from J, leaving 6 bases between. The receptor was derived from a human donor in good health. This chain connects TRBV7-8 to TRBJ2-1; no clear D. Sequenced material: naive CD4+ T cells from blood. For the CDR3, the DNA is TGTGCCAGCAGCCCTCGAAATGAGCAGTTCTTC. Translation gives CASSPRNEQFF.